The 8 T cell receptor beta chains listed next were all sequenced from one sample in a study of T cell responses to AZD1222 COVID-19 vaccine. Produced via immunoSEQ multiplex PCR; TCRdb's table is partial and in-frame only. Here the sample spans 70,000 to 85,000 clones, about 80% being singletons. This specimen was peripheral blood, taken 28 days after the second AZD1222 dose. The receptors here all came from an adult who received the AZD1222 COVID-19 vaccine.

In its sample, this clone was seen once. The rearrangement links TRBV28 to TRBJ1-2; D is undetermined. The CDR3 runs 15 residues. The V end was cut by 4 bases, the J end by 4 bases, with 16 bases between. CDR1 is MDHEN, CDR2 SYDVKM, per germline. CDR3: CASSSPGIRVYGYTF. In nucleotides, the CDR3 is TGTGCCAGCAGTTCACCTGGTATCCGGGTCTATGGCTACACCTTC.

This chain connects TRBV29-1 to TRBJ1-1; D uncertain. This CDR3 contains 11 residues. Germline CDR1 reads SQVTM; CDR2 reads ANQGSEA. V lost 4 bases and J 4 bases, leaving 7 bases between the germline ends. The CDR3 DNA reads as TGCAGCGTTGCCCAGTTCACTGAAGCTTTCTTT. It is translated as CSVAQFTEAFF.

CDR3 sequence reads: CASSDSTLDTQYF. In nucleotides, the CDR3 is TGTGCCAGCAGTGACTCGACCCTAGATACGCAGTATTTT. The chain links TRBV6-4 to TRBJ2-3; no firm D call. There are 13 residues in the CDR3. Per germline, CDR1 MRHNA and CDR2 SNTAGT. V gave up 0 bases and J gave up 5 bases, with 6 bases separating them.

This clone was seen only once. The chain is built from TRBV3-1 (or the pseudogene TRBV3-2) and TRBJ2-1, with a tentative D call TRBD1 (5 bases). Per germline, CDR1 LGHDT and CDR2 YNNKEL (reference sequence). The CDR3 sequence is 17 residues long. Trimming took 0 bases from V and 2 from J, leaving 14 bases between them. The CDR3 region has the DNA TGTGCCAGCAGCCAAGAAGGGGCCGTATTGGCCTACAATGAGCAGTTCTTC. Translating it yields CASSQEGAVLAYNEQFF.

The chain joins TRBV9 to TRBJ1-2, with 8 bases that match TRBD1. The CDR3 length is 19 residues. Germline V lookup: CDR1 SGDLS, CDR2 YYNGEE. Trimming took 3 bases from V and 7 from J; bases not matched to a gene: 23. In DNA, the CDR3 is TGTGCCAGCAGCGCTACGGGCCGGGACAGGTGGCTGAGGGGACGTGGCTACACCTTC. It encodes CASSATGRDRWLRGRGYTF.

As DNA, the CDR3 is TGTGCCAGCAAGGTAGCCCTAGGGAACACCGGGGAGCTGTTTTTT. This encodes CASKVALGNTGELFF. This rearrangement joins TRBV6-5 to TRBJ2-2; the D is unclear. Between the trimmed V and J ends, which lost 7 bases and 1 base, there was a span of 13 bases. The CDR3 has 15 residues. Germline V CDR1 and CDR2: MNHEY, SVGAGI.

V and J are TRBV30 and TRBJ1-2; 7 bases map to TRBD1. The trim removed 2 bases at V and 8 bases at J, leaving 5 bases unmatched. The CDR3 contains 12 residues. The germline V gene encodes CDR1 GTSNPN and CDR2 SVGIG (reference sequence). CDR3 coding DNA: TGTGCCTGGAGTCTCCAGACAGGGGGCTACACCTTC. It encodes CAWSLQTGGYTF.

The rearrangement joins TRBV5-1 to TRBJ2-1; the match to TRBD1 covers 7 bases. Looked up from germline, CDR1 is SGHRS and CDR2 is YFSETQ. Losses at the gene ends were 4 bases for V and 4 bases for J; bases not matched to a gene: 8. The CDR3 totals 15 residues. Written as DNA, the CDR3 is TGCGCCAGCAGCATACGGACAGGCCCTTACAATGAGCAGTTCTTC. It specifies CASSIRTGPYNEQFF.